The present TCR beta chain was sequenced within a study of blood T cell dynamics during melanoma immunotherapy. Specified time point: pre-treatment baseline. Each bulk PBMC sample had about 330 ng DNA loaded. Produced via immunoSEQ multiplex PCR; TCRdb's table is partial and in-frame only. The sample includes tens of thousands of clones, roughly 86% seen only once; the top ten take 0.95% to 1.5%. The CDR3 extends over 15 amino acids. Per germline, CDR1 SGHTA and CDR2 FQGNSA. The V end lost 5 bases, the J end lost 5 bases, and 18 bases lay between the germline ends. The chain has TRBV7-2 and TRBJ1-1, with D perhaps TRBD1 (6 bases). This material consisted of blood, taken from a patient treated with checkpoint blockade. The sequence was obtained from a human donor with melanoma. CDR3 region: CASSRQGFSLTEAFF. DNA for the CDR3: TGTGCCAGCAGCCGGCAGGGGTTTTCGTTGACTGAAGCTTTCTTT.